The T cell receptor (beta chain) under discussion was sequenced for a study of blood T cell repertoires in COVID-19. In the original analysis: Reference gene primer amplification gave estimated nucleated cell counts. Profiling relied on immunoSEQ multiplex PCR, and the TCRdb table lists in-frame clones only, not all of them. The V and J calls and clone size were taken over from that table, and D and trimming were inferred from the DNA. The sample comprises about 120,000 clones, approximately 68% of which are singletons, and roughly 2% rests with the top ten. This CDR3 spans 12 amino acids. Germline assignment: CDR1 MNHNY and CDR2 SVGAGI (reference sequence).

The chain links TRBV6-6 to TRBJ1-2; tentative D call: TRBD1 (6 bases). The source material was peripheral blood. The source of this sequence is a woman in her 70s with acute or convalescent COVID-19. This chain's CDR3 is CSGGAAADGYTF. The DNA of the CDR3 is TGTTCGGGGGGGGCGGCAGCTGATGGCTACACCTTC.